This TCR beta chain originates from a study of identifying expanded T cells in peripheral blood. TCRdb's copy holds only in-frame clones and misses some; the assay was immunoSEQ multiplex PCR. The sample contains some 100,000 clones, around 90% of which appear only once. The sequenced sample consisted of blood. This TCR was sampled from a person aged 18 to 75 in good health.

CDR3 loop: CASSALAGRSTDTQYF. CDR3 sequence (DNA): TGCGCCAGCAGCGCACTAGCGGGGAGGAGCACAGATACGCAGTATTTT. This chain joins TRBV4-3 and TRBJ2-3, with 10 bases matching TRBD2. The CDR3 runs 16 residues. CDR1 is LGHNA and CDR2 is YSLEER in the germline V gene. Germline trimming cut 5 bases from V and 0 bases from J; bases unmatched to any gene: 5.